This T cell receptor (beta chain) was recorded in a study of T-cell reconstitution after alpha-beta-depleted transplantation in children. Preparation of the TCRbeta library used unique molecular identifiers. TCRdb processed the PCR reads anew with MiXCR; each CDR3 protein has one entry. The repertoire includes some 590,000 distinct CDR3 sequences, under 12% of them detected once, and around 4% sits in the top ten. In its sample, this clonotype was seen once. The length of the CDR3 is 13 residues. V lost 5 bases and J lost 6; bases outside the gene matches: 3. The source of this sequence is a human donor who donated a stem cell graft to a child with acute myeloid leukemia. The rearrangement uses TRBV12-3 or TRBV12-4 and TRBJ1-1; TRBD1 matches at 10 bases. The sequencing here drew on PBMCs from the stem cell graft donor, taken from the stem cell graft. The CDR3 coding sequence is TGTGCCAGCAGTCGGGACAGGGGCGCTGAAGCTTTCTTT. Its translation is CASSRDRGAEAFF.